This T cell receptor (beta chain) stems from a study of long-term antiretroviral therapy in people with HIV. Broader study findings: Upon ART, diversity increased but remained lower than transplant donor controls.

In the case of this clone: Its antigen is not identified.

Ahead of DNA extraction, samples held roughly 1-11 million cryopreserved PBMC each. The CDR3 is made up of 16 amino acids. V lost 2 bases, J lost 0 bases, and 13 bases lay in between. Germline values: CDR1 WNHNN, CDR2 SYGVQD (reference sequence). At survey level, the immunoSEQ assay was run in its v3.0 version. This table comes from immunoSEQ multiplex PCR, and its TCRdb copy is limited to in-frame clones, with some not included. The sample includes over 25,000 clones, more than 70% of them seen just once. The sequencing here drew on unsorted PBMCs, taken 0.8 years after starting antiretroviral therapy. This TCR derives from a woman in her twenties or thirties with HIV. This chain links TRBV10-1 with TRBJ1-2; no firm D call. The DNA of the CDR3 is TGCGCCAGCAGTGAGACGGACGGAATATCTAACTATGGCTACACCTTC. Amino acid sequence: CASSETDGISNYGYTF.